This is a list of T cell receptor beta chains from one sample in a study of Graves' ophthalmopathy and Graves' hyperthyroidism. From the multiplex PCR reads, TCRdb called clonotypes with MiXCR, one entry per CDR3 protein. The sample includes 450,000 or so distinct CDR3 sequences, about 15% of them seen just once. Sequencing used blood. These receptors all come from a woman in her twenties or thirties with Graves' ophthalmopathy. Both conserved end residues are part of each CDR3.

J,V,CDR3
TRBJ1-1,TRBV7-9,CASSWDGGNTEAFF
TRBJ2-7,TRBV15,CATSRDVDRAHEQYF
TRBJ2-7,TRBV20-1,CSARGRLANFIGYEQYF
TRBJ2-5,TRBV6-4,CASHTRTSERETQYF
TRBJ1-1,TRBV12-3/TRBV12-4,CASSSSGDGEAFF
TRBJ2-7,TRBV7-3,CASSLTDRAYEQYF
TRBJ1-1,TRBV5-4,CASSLGGRVEAFF
TRBJ1-3,TRBV28,CASSETLIGNTIYF
TRBJ1-2,TRBV20-1,CSASPGLRDYGYTF
TRBJ1-1,TRBV29-1,CSVEDPRTGYGTEAFF
TRBJ2-2,TRBV2,CASRADRGGELFF
TRBJ1-1,TRBV7-8,CASSLGVRAEAFF
TRBJ1-1,TRBV20-1,CSAKRAGPNTEAFF
TRBJ2-4,TRBV30,CAWSDINNIQYF
TRBJ1-5,TRBV11-2,CASSLEKGKQPQHF
TRBJ1-6,TRBV7-2,CASSYAPTGLNSPLHF
TRBJ1-5,TRBV30,CAWGTGGGQPQHF
TRBJ1-1,TRBV27,CASSLLLGPEAFF
TRBJ2-7,TRBV29-1,CSVVSTLAPSYEQYF
TRBJ1-1,TRBV29-1,CSVEAGPNTEAFF
TRBJ1-5,TRBV15,CATSMVRNNQPQHF
TRBJ2-5,TRBV2,CASSPTGPQETQYF
TRBJ1-6,TRBV28,CASSLRTWTGDFYNSPLHF
TRBJ2-5,TRBV27,CASTQAVDGLAGSRETQYF
TRBJ1-5,TRBV19,CASQDRLNQPQHF
TRBJ1-5,TRBV6-5,CASRAGTGGRQPQHF
TRBJ1-1,TRBV19,CASSPGQGAPAFF
TRBJ1-2,TRBV6-1,CASSEHWQGASIDGYTF
TRBJ2-7,TRBV12-3/TRBV12-4,CASSSQGGIYEQYF
TRBJ1-6,TRBV12-3/TRBV12-4,CASSSRKGSPLHF
TRBJ2-2,TRBV28,CASREPGQGAGELFF
TRBJ2-7,TRBV5-1,CASSLKEPLPSEQYF
TRBJ1-1,TRBV6-5,CASSHSIGDTEAFF
TRBJ2-2,TRBV24-1,CATSVSGELFF
TRBJ2-7,TRBV28,CASNPVWGQGRSNSYEQYF
TRBJ1-5,TRBV12-3/TRBV12-4,CASSLREGGLYSNQPQHF
TRBJ2-5,TRBV7-9,CASSLVDGGEETQYF
TRBJ1-1,TRBV9,CASSLTPTGTEAFF
TRBJ1-5,TRBV28,CATRPPRGSSNQPQHF
TRBJ1-6,TRBV12-3/TRBV12-4,CASSPTGAPTPLHF
TRBJ1-1,TRBV28,CASSFGQGSVNTEAFF
TRBJ1-1,TRBV6-1,CASRGDRTHTEAFF
TRBJ1-5,TRBV19,CASSPLQGDNNQPQHF
TRBJ2-2,TRBV7-9,CASTTGSGTGELFF
TRBJ2-7,TRBV12-3/TRBV12-4,CASSPTGAPYEQYF
TRBJ2-2,TRBV6-1,CASQQGRPTGELFF
TRBJ1-5,TRBV27,CASSRGLSNQPQHF
TRBJ1-1,TRBV20-1,CSATRQGANTEAFF
TRBJ1-1,TRBV3-1,CASSFNPTGPLKAFF